This is a list of T cell receptor beta chains from one sample in a study of blood T cell repertoires in COVID-19. Produced via immunoSEQ multiplex PCR; TCRdb's table is partial and in-frame only. The table records just over 250,000 clones, approximately 86% of them present only once. The sample consisted of peripheral blood. The origin of the receptors is a man aged 40-49 years who had recovered from COVID-19. The conserved cysteine and the conserved F or W are not part of the CDR3 here. The D gene is left open where the match is weak. Expanded clones are given a class, and other clones once, few, many or no size at all.

ASSITAKGSGNTIY	TRBV19	.	.	TRBJ1-3
ASSLVQGAIHEQF	TRBV5-5	TRBD1	.	TRBJ2-1
ASSLGTGLDYGYT	TRBV7-9	.	.	TRBJ1-2
ASSVSAGGYEQY	TRBV9	TRBD2	.	TRBJ2-7
ASSQKGLGMAGYEQY	TRBV3-1/TRBV3-2	.	.	TRBJ2-7
ASSMGPSSYEQY	TRBV19	.	.	TRBJ2-7
ASSERGRENTEAF	TRBV7-9	.	.	TRBJ1-1
ASLAPGGASPLH	TRBV6-5	TRBD1	.	TRBJ1-6
ASSQGGGTQY	TRBV3-1/TRBV3-2	.	few	TRBJ2-3
ASSRTTQGARSYNEQF	TRBV7-2	TRBD1	.	TRBJ2-1
ASSSGLALRRTDTQY	TRBV2	TRBD2	few	TRBJ2-3
ASSLDRVGDTQY	TRBV27	TRBD1	.	TRBJ2-3